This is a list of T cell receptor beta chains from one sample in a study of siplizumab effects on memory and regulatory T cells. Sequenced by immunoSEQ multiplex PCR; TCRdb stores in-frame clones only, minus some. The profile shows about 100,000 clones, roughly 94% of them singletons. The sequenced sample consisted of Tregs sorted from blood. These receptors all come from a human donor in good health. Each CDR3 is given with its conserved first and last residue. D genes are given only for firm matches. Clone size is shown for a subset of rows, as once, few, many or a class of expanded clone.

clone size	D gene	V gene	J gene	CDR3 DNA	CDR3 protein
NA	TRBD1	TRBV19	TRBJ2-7	TGTGCCAGTAGTATCCGGGACAGGGCCTACGAGCAGTACTTC	CASSIRDRAYEQYF
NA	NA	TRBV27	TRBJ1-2	TGTGCCAGCAGTTCGACAGTCACTAACTATGGCTACACCTTC	CASSSTVTNYGYTF
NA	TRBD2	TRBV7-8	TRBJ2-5	TGTGCCAGCAGCTTAGCCCGAGCGGGAGGAGGAGAGACCCAGTACTTC	CASSLARAGGGETQYF
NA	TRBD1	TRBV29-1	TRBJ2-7	TGCAGCGTTGCCAGGGGGCGTTCCTACGAGCAGTACTTC	CSVARGRSYEQYF
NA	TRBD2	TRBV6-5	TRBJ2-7	TGTGCCAGCAGTTACCAGGGACTAGCGGGAGGCTGGGAGCAGTACTTC	CASSYQGLAGGWEQYF
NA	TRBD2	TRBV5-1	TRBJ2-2	TGCGCCAGCAGCGGCGGACTAGCGGGAAACACCGGGGAGCTGTTTTTT	CASSGGLAGNTGELFF
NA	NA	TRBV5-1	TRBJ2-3	TGCGCCAGCAGCCCTTTAGCCGAAGATACGCAGTATTTT	CASSPLAEDTQYF
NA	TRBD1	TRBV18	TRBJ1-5	TGTGCCAGCTCACCGGCCCTAGACAGGGGGCAACAGCCCCAGCATTTT	CASSPALDRGQQPQHF
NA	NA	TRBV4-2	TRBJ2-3	TGTGCCAGCAGCCAAGATACCCAGATGGGGGATACGCAGTATTTT	CASSQDTQMGDTQYF
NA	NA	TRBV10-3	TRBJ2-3	TGTGCCATCAGTGAGTTCCCCTCAGCGGCAGTTGGGGATACGCAGTATTTT	CAISEFPSAAVGDTQYF
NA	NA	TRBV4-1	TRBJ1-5	TGCGCCAGCAGCCTAACCCCCGCCAGGTCTGATCAGCCCCAGCATTTT	CASSLTPARSDQPQHF
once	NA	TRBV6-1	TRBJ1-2	TGTGCCAGCAGTGAACAACCGAGTGGACTAGCTAACTATGGCTACACCTTC	CASSEQPSGLANYGYTF
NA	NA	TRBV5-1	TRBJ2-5	TGCGCCAGCAGCCCCGGCTTTGGGGGCGTGAAGACCCAGTACTTC	CASSPGFGGVKTQYF
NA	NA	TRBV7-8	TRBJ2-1	TGTGCCAGCAGGGCTCGAAGCTCCTACAATGAGCAGTTCTTC	CASRARSSYNEQFF
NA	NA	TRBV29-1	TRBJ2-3	TGCAGCGTTGTCCGCCAGAGCACAGATACGCAGTATTTT	CSVVRQSTDTQYF
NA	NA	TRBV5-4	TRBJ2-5	TGTGCCAGCAGCTTGTATGGCAGTGGGGAGACCCAGTACTTC	CASSLYGSGETQYF
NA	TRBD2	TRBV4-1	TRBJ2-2	TGCGCCAGCAGCCAAGATCGGACTAGCGGGAGCCGATCGACGAACACCGGGGAGCTGTTTTTT	CASSQDRTSGSRSTNTGELFF
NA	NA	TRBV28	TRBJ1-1	TGTGCCAGCAGTTTAGAAAGGGGGGCTTTCTTT	CASSLERGAFF
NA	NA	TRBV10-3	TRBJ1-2	TGTGCCATCAGTTTACAGGGTGACTATGGCTACACCTTC	CAISLQGDYGYTF
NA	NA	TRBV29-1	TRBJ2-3	TGCAGCGGGGATAGCGGAGGCACAGATACGCAGTATTTT	CSGDSGGTDTQYF
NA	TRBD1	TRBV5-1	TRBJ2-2	TGCGCCAGCAACCCGGGACAGGGCCGCACCGGGGAGCTGTTTTTT	CASNPGQGRTGELFF
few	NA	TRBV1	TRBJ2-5	TGCACCAGCACCCCCTCGCGGGAGCAAGAGACCCAGTACTTC	CTSTPSREQETQYF
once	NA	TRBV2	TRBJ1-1	TGTGCCAGCAGTGACGGGGGGGCACCCCGGAAGAACACTGAAGCTTTCTTT	CASSDGGAPRKNTEAFF
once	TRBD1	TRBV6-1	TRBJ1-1	TGTGCCAGCAGCCGCCTTGGACAGGGTGTTGAAGCTTTCTTT	CASSRLGQGVEAFF